One and the same sample provided the 22 T cell receptor beta chains below, sequenced in a study of a mutant IDH1 vaccine in newly diagnosed glioma. These receptors are not linked to any known antigen. Time point in this sample: week 11, during vaccination. Vaccination used 300 ug of mutant IDH1 20-mer peptide per dose, with topical imiquimod. The repertoire was sequenced with immunoSEQ multiplex PCR; TCRdb's copy has only in-frame clones and lacks some. Of about 36,000 clones in the sample, about four fifths are singletons; the top ten hold about 15%. The sequencing here drew on peripheral blood mononuclear cells (PBMCs), taken from a glioma patient whose treatment included an IDH1 peptide vaccine. These receptor sequences come from a woman aged 30 to 39 with glioma. Some clones in this sample may be carry-over from other donors' samples.

J is TRBJ1-1 and V is TRBV11-3, with 10 nucleotides matching TRBD1. J was trimmed by 6 bases and V by 2 bases; bases with no gene match: 3. Germline CDR1 is SGHNT and CDR2 is YENEEA. The CDR3 runs to 14 residues. CDR3 sequence (DNA): TGTGCCAGCAGCTTAAGGGACAGGGGTGCTGAAGCTTTCTTT. The encoded protein is CASSLRDRGAEAFF.

The chain has TRBV19 and TRBJ1-2, with D possibly being TRBD1 (5 bases). CDR3 size: 14 residues. The V and J ends lost 3 bases and 4 bases respectively, with 12 bases between them. Germline lookup yields CDR1 LNHDA and CDR2 SQIVND (reference sequence). The CDR3: CASSMLTAVYGYTF. The DNA for the CDR3 is TGTGCCAGTAGTATGTTGACAGCCGTCTATGGCTACACCTTC.

The chain links TRBV30 to TRBJ1-5, with D hard to call. The germline V and J ends were trimmed by 3 bases and 3 bases, with 12 bases remaining between them. This CDR3 contains 14 residues. Germline-derived CDR1 and CDR2 are GTSNPN and SVGIG (reference sequence). CDR3 protein: CAWSNGDPNQPQHF. CDR3 in DNA: TGTGCCTGGAGCAATGGGGATCCCAATCAGCCCCAGCATTTT.

The chain uses TRBV6-1 and TRBJ2-7; D gene uncertain. The V gene's germline CDR1 is MNHNS and CDR2 SASEGT. V dropped 6 bases and J dropped 3 bases, with 18 bases sitting between them. The CDR3 is 15 amino acids. CDR3 amino acids: CASSAVTKRNYEQYF. DNA for the CDR3: TGTGCCAGCAGCGCAGTAACTAAACGGAACTACGAGCAGTACTTC.

The chain links TRBV7-9 to TRBJ1-5; maybe TRBD1 (6 bases). The ends were cut back, 0 bases at V and 1 base at J, with 13 bases in the middle. The CDR3 sequence is 17 residues long. The germline gives CDR1 SEHNR, CDR2 FQNEAQ (reference sequence). DNA for the CDR3: TGTGCCAGCAGCTTAGCTGGGGGGGCAGTGAGCAATCAGCCCCAGCATTTT. Its protein is CASSLAGGAVSNQPQHF.

V usage is TRBV11-3 and J usage is TRBJ2-1; tentatively, D is TRBD2 (6 bases). Germline V gene lookup returns CDR1 SGHNT and CDR2 YENEEA. CDR3 length: 16 residues. V was clipped by 5 bases and J by 7 bases, with 21 bases between them. The CDR3 sequence: CASSPDGRGGINEQFF. Written as DNA, the CDR3 is TGTGCCAGCAGCCCAGACGGCAGAGGCGGGATAAATGAGCAGTTCTTC.

The J gene is TRBJ1-1, the V gene TRBV5-4; 7 bases agree with TRBD1. This CDR3 contains 14 residues. Germline CDR1 reads SGHNT; CDR2 reads YYREEE (reference sequence). Trimming removed 4 bases from V and 1 base from J; junction bases left unmatched: 4. The CDR3 here is CASSTYRGNTEAFF. The DNA of the CDR3 is TGTGCCAGCAGCACCTACAGGGGGAACACTGAAGCTTTCTTT.

This rearrangement joins TRBV2 to TRBJ2-7; perhaps TRBD1 as D (5 bases). V was clipped by 6 bases and J by 3 bases, with 9 bases between them. This CDR3 has 12 amino acids. Germline V gene sequence: CDR1 SNHLY, CDR2 FYNNEI. CDR3 amino acids: CASRPDSYEQYF. DNA of the CDR3: TGTGCCAGCAGGCCTGACAGCTACGAGCAGTACTTC.

The genes are TRBV19 and TRBJ2-6; D remains ambiguous. V was cut by 3 bases and J by 2 bases, with 14 bases left in between. The CDR3 spans 17 residues. In germline, CDR1 is LNHDA, CDR2 SQIVND (reference sequence). The CDR3 sequence is CASSMSPRQAGANVLTF. CDR3 in DNA: TGTGCCAGTAGTATGTCCCCTCGTCAAGCTGGGGCCAACGTCCTGACTTTC.

Here the CDR3 reads CASSRATHQPQHF. The CDR3 coding sequence is TGTGCCAGCAGCCGCGCTACCCATCAGCCCCAGCATTTT. The rearrangement joins TRBV7-2 to TRBJ1-5; D not resolved. Germline lookup yields CDR1 SGHTA and CDR2 FQGNSA. V was pared by 5 bases and J by 5 bases, with 10 bases between. The CDR3 length is 13 residues.

The CDR3 loop is CASSSGESSYEQYF. DNA of the CDR3: TGTGCCAGCAGCTCCGGGGAAAGCTCCTACGAGCAGTACTTC. The chain joins TRBV7-9 to TRBJ2-7; tentatively, D is TRBD2 (5 bases). With 4 bases removed from V and 0 bases from J, the gap between germline ends came to 10 bases. The CDR3 contains 14 residues. CDR1 is SEHNR and CDR2 is FQNEAQ in the germline V gene (reference sequence).

This clone was observed a single time. CDR3 DNA sequence: TGTGCCACCCTGCGGGGGGCGCGAACTAATGAAAAACTGTTTTTT. As protein: CATLRGARTNEKLFF. The V call is TRBV6-6, the J call TRBJ1-4; a possible D gene is TRBD1 (6 bases). V lost 10 bases and J lost 1, with 16 bases in between. Germline CDR1 and CDR2: MNHNY and SVGAGI (reference sequence). This CDR3 contains 15 residues.

This rearrangement joins TRBV5-1 to TRBJ2-2, with TRBD1 as a possible D gene (5 bases). Germline CDR1 SGHRS, CDR2 YFSETQ. The CDR3 loop spans 14 amino acids. V lost 4 bases and J lost 4, with 11 bases in between. The CDR3 DNA follows: TGCGCCAGCAGCCCCATACAGGTCACCGGGGAGCTGTTTTTT. Amino acids: CASSPIQVTGELFF.

This clone was seen a few times. The rearrangement joins TRBV7-9 to TRBJ2-2, with unresolved D. Germline V gene sequence: CDR1 SEHNR, CDR2 FQNEAQ (reference sequence). V shed 6 bases and J shed 6 bases, with 11 bases lying between them. CDR3 length equals 13 residues. The CDR3 DNA follows: TGTGCCAGCAGAGGGCGCCAAGCCGGGGAGCTGTTTTTT. It translates to CASRGRQAGELFF.

V gene TRBV2 combines with J gene TRBJ1-5; D is undetermined. CDR1 is SNHLY, CDR2 FYNNEI, per germline. V lost 6 bases, J lost 2 bases, and 17 bases lay in between. This CDR3 region has 16 residues. CDR3 nucleotides: TGTGCCAGCAGGCGACCCGGCCCCGGGGGCAATCAGCCCCAGCATTTT. Its protein is CASRRPGPGGNQPQHF.

This chain uses TRBV4-1 with TRBJ2-7, with TRBD1 matching over 8 bases. The CDR3 is 15 residues long. V lost 0 bases, J lost 6 bases, and 7 bases stayed unmatched. CDR1 and CDR2 from the germline V gene are MGHRA and YSYEKL. CDR3 in DNA: TGCGCCAGCAGCCAAGATGCGGACAGGGCGGGCGAGCAGTACTTC. Residues: CASSQDADRAGEQYF.

The chain joins TRBV7-8 to TRBJ2-1; no firm D call. The V and J ends lost 3 bases and 9 bases respectively, with 12 bases between them. Looked up from germline, CDR1 is SGHVS and CDR2 is FQNEAQ. This CDR3 spans 13 amino acids. The CDR3 sequence is CASSLVSSGEQFF. The CDR3 DNA follows: TGTGCCAGCAGCTTGGTGTCTTCGGGTGAGCAGTTCTTC.

The chain employs TRBV7-2 and TRBJ2-7; the match to TRBD2 covers 14 bases. The length of the CDR3 is 17 residues. Germline lookup yields CDR1 SGHTA and CDR2 FQGNSA. V shed 5 bases, J shed 2 bases, and the junction held 8 bases outside the gene matches. The chain's CDR3 is CASSEGTSGSGAYEQYF. The CDR3 coding sequence is TGTGCCAGCAGCGAGGGGACTAGCGGGAGTGGGGCCTACGAGCAGTACTTC.

V gene TRBV13 combines with J gene TRBJ1-1; no firm D call. Between the trimmed V and J ends, which lost 3 bases and 0 bases, there was a span of 11 bases. The CDR3 extends over 15 amino acids. Germline V lookup: CDR1 PRHDT, CDR2 FYEKMQ (reference sequence). In DNA form, the CDR3 reads TGTGCCAGCAGCTTCTTACTATTCATGAACACTGAAGCTTTCTTT. Encoded protein: CASSFLLFMNTEAFF.

This clone was detected a few times. The chain links TRBV7-3 to TRBJ1-1; TRBD1 aligns across 8 bases. The germline gives CDR1 SGHTA, CDR2 FQGTGA. J lost 5 bases, V lost 1 base, and 6 bases had no gene match. The CDR3 is 15 amino acids. DNA of the CDR3: TGTGCCAGCAGCTTAAGCCAGGGGGCGAGGACTGAAGCTTTCTTT. As protein: CASSLSQGARTEAFF.

The table lists this clone with a few counts. J is TRBJ1-5 and V is TRBV19; D remains ambiguous. CDR3 length equals 12 residues. In germline, CDR1 is LNHDA, CDR2 SQIVND (reference sequence). Trimming pared 5 bases from V and 9 bases from J, leaving 11 bases between. CDR3: CASSPSGGPQHF. The CDR3 nucleotides read TGTGCCAGTAGTCCCTCAGGAGGGCCCCAGCATTTT.

V is TRBV5-1 and J is TRBJ2-2; D not certain. The CDR3 has 14 amino acids. Trimming shortened V by 5 bases and J by 3 bases, and 11 bases separated the two germline ends. CDR1 and CDR2 (germline): SGHRS, YFSETQ. CDR3 DNA sequence: TGCGCCAGCAGACGTGCCTCGGACACCGGGGAGCTGTTTTTT. It encodes CASRRASDTGELFF.